This T cell receptor beta chain emerged from a study of shared clonotypes between healthy human individuals. The CDR3 is 18 residues long. The V gene end was trimmed by 3 bases and the J gene end by 0 bases; junction bases not matched to a gene: 12. In germline, CDR1 is MGHRA, CDR2 YSYEKL. Profiling relied on immunoSEQ multiplex PCR, and the TCRdb table lists in-frame clones only, not all of them. The sample contains approximately 2,300,000 clones, 85% to 95% of which appear only once. Sequencing was performed on naive CD4+ T cells from PBMCs. Described subset: CD45RA+ positively selected. The J gene is TRBJ2-3, the V gene TRBV4-1, with 7 positions matching TRBD2. This receptor was identified in a man younger than 35 in good health. Some clones in this sample may be carry-over from other donors' samples. The CDR3 here is CASSHKRRTSLSTDTQYF. In nucleotides, the CDR3 is TGCGCCAGCAGCCATAAACGCCGGACTAGTCTTAGCACAGATACGCAGTATTTT.